This TCR beta chain was retrieved from a study of cytomegalovirus exposure and HLA in healthy donors. Though probably carrying unrecorded immune exposures, donors were nominally healthy at sampling. Trimming shortened V by 7 bases and J by 5 bases, and 14 bases separated the two germline ends. The germline V gene has CDR1 LNHDA and CDR2 SQIVND (reference sequence). The CDR3 totals 13 residues. It was with 60 Vbeta and 13 Jbeta primers that the PCR ran. Only in-frame clones appear in the TCRdb table, and some are missing; sequencing was by immunoSEQ multiplex PCR. The sample has around 150,000 clones, 75% to 85% seen once.

Sequenced input: PBMCs. The rearrangement joins TRBV19 to TRBJ1-1; TRBD1 might be the D (6 bases). The source is a woman in her 40s in good health and CMV-seronegative. CDR3 loop: CASIKQGSTEAFF. In DNA, the CDR3 is TGTGCCAGTATCAAACAGGGTAGTACTGAAGCTTTCTTT.